The 25 T cell receptor beta chains below were found in one sample sequenced in a study of Ad26.COV2.S vaccination and SARS-CoV-2 variants. Some clones are missing from TCRdb's copy, which holds only in-frame ones; the method was immunoSEQ multiplex PCR. The data contain some 45,000 clones, roughly four fifths of them singletons. This material consisted of peripheral blood, taken after recovery from COVID-19. Receptors originate from a human donor who had recovered from COVID-19.

This chain connects TRBV27 to TRBJ2-3, with D maybe TRBD2 (5 bases). Trimming pared 8 bases from V and 1 base from J, leaving 16 bases between. The germline V gene has CDR1 MNHEY and CDR2 SMNVEV (reference sequence). The CDR3 runs to 15 residues. The CDR3 nucleotides read TGTGCCAGCCTAGGAGGAAAGGCCCGCACAGATACGCAGTATTTT. Protein product: CASLGGKARTDTQYF.

V gene TRBV19 combines with J gene TRBJ1-2, with TRBD1 as a possible D gene (5 bases). Trimming pared 2 bases from V and 5 bases from J, leaving 12 bases between. The CDR3 sequence is 14 residues long. Germline CDR1 is LNHDA and CDR2 is SQIVND (reference sequence). The CDR3 region is CASSITGGYYGYTF. Written as DNA, the CDR3 is TGTGCCAGTAGTATAACTGGGGGTTATTATGGCTACACCTTC. The variable domain in full, with the rest retrieved from reference TRBV19 and TRBJ1-2, is DGGITQSPKYLFRKEGQNVTLSCEQNLNHDAMYWYRQDPGQGLRLIYYSQIVNDFQKGDIAEGYSVSREKKESFPLTVTSAQKNPTAFYLCASSITGGYYGYTFGSGTRLTVV.

This clone was counted once. The chain employs TRBV6-4 and TRBJ2-3; no firm D call. The germline V gene has CDR1 MRHNA and CDR2 SNTAGT. V was shortened by 4 bases and J by 0 bases, with 11 bases between the two germline ends. The CDR3 totals 15 residues. DNA for the CDR3: TGTGCCAGCAGTGTGGGTCTAACTAGCACAGATACGCAGTATTTT. This codes for CASSVGLTSTDTQYF.

The V call is TRBV6-4, the J call TRBJ2-3; D perhaps matches TRBD1 (5 bases). Germline CDR1 and CDR2: MRHNA and SNTAGT. Trimming cost V 2 bases and J 7 bases, with 13 bases left between them. The CDR3 has 14 amino acids. CDR3 in amino acids: CASSDPPHRNTQYF. Here the CDR3 DNA reads TGTGCCAGCAGTGACCCTCCCCACAGGAATACGCAGTATTTT.

The chain couples TRBV13 to TRBJ2-3, with 13 bases identical to TRBD2. The CDR3 totals 16 residues. V trimming: 4 bases; J trimming: 6 bases; junction bases outside the gene matches: 7. Germline V lookup: CDR1 PRHDT, CDR2 FYEKMQ (reference sequence). The CDR3 sequence: CASSSRTSGRSDTQYF. Written as DNA, the CDR3 is TGTGCCAGCAGCTCTCGGACTAGCGGGAGATCCGATACGCAGTATTTT.

J is TRBJ2-1 and V is TRBV7-9, with 7 bases lining up with TRBD1. Germline values: CDR1 SEHNR, CDR2 FQNEAQ (reference sequence). The CDR3 is made up of 13 amino acids. V was clipped by 6 bases and J by 9 bases; unmatched bases: 8. CDR3 residues: CASRSTGDGEQFF. CDR3 in DNA: TGTGCCAGCAGATCCACAGGGGATGGTGAGCAGTTCTTC.

This chain links TRBV18 with TRBJ1-1; a possible D gene is TRBD1 (5 bases). V was shortened by 2 bases and J by 9 bases, with 13 bases between the two germline ends. The germline CDR1 and CDR2 sequences are KGHSH and LQKENI. The CDR3 runs 13 residues. CDR3 sequence (DNA): TGTGCCAGCTCACCAGACACCCCAGGGAAAGCTTTCTTT. Its translation: CASSPDTPGKAFF.

V usage is TRBV6-1 and J usage is TRBJ1-1; TRBD1 is a possible D gene (5 bases). Trimming removed 0 bases at V and 3 bases at J, with 20 bases between. From germline, CDR1 is MNHNS and CDR2 SASEGT. CDR3 length: 18 amino acids. The CDR3 protein is CASSEATGTHLFYTEAFF. The CDR3 bases are TGTGCCAGCAGTGAAGCTACCGGGACCCATCTTTTCTACACTGAAGCTTTCTTT.

CDR3 amino acids: CASSPPSLRVPSGANVLTF. CDR3 bases: TGTGCCAGCTCACCACCGTCCTTGCGGGTCCCCTCTGGGGCCAACGTCCTGACTTTC. V and J are TRBV18 and TRBJ2-6; tentatively, D is TRBD2 (5 bases). Looked up from germline, CDR1 is KGHSH and CDR2 is LQKENI. V was shortened by 0 bases and J by 0 bases, with 15 bases between the two germline ends. This CDR3 contains 19 residues.

The chain combines TRBV5-1 with TRBJ1-1; D gene uncertain. This CDR3 has 14 amino acids. Germline CDR1 reads SGHRS; CDR2 reads YFSETQ. Trimming took off 4 bases at V and 0 bases at J, with 10 bases between the two ends. CDR3 nucleotide sequence: TGCGCCAGCAGCCTGGACCCGATGAACACTGAAGCTTTCTTT. Translation: CASSLDPMNTEAFF. The full variable domain, with the rest looked up from reference TRBV5-1 and TRBJ1-1, is KAGVTQTPRYLIKTRGQQVTLSCSPISGHRSVSWYQQTPGQGLQFLFEYFSETQRNKGNFPGRFSGRQFSNSRSEMNVSTLELGDSALYLCASSLDPMNTEAFFGQGTRLTVV.

The chain couples TRBV24-1 to TRBJ2-7; 8 nucleotides agree with TRBD1. The CDR3 covers 13 residues. Germline-derived CDR1 and CDR2 are KGHDR and SFDVKD. Trimming cost V 7 bases and J 7 bases; bases outside gene matches: 8. CDR3 in amino acids: CATSGQGRGEQYF. The DNA for the CDR3 is TGTGCCACCAGCGGACAGGGCCGAGGAGAGCAGTACTTC.

The chain links TRBV19 to TRBJ1-1; perhaps TRBD1 as D (6 bases). Trimming took 1 base from V and 5 from J, leaving 26 bases between them. Germline V CDR1 and CDR2: LNHDA, SQIVND (reference sequence). This CDR3 comprises 19 residues. The CDR3 DNA is TGTGCCAGTAGTATAGTTCACCTAGGGGGGCGAGGGTTTGGGACTGAAGCTTTCTTT. Its protein is CASSIVHLGGRGFGTEAFF.

This rearrangement joins TRBV29-1 to TRBJ1-3, with D unresolved. There are 13 residues in the CDR3. Deletions cut 4 bases from V and 2 bases from J, with 9 bases between. Germline V lookup: CDR1 SQVTM, CDR2 ANQGSEA. CDR3 residues: CSVAGLTGNTIYF. For the CDR3, the DNA is TGCAGCGTTGCGGGGTTAACTGGAAACACCATATATTTT.

The chain links TRBV6-1 to TRBJ1-5; a possible D gene is TRBD1 (6 bases). The CDR3 loop spans 17 amino acids. V lost 4 bases, J lost 7 bases, and 23 bases lay in between. Germline V gene lookup returns CDR1 MNHNS and CDR2 SASEGT. CDR3 DNA sequence: TGTGCCAGCAGTGGGACCAGCCAGGGGAATGGGGTCCAGCCCCAGCATTTT. Its translation: CASSGTSQGNGVQPQHF.

The V and J genes are TRBV6-4 and TRBJ1-1; the D gene is possibly TRBD1 (5 bases). Germline values: CDR1 MRHNA, CDR2 SNTAGT. The CDR3 runs 13 residues. The germline V and J ends were trimmed by 5 bases and 0 bases, with 7 bases remaining between them. The CDR3: CASSRQMNTEAFF. CDR3 nucleotides: TGTGCCAGCAGTCGACAGATGAACACTGAAGCTTTCTTT.

The genes are TRBV7-6 and TRBJ2-2; D tentatively fits TRBD1 or TRBD2 (5 bases each). Germline V gives CDR1 SGHVS, CDR2 FNYEAQ. V was cut by 2 bases and J by 4 bases, with 11 bases left in between. The CDR3 contains 15 residues. This chain's CDR3 is CASSLSSGGTGELFF. CDR3 nucleotides: TGTGCCAGCAGCTTATCCTCTGGGGGCACCGGGGAGCTGTTTTTT. The full variable domain, rest sourced from reference TRBV7-6 and TRBJ2-2, is GAGVSQSPRYKVTKRGQDVALRCDPISGHVSLYWYRQALGQGPEFLTYFNYEAQQDKSGLPNDRFSAERPEGSISTLTIQRTEQRDSAMYRCASSLSSGGTGELFFGEGSRLTVL.

J is TRBJ1-2 and V is TRBV4-1; no reliable D call. The germline V gene encodes CDR1 MGHRA and CDR2 YSYEKL. CDR3 length: 15 amino acids. Trimming pared 5 bases from V and 5 bases from J, leaving 18 bases between. The CDR3 here is CASSSAPEEGYGYTF. The CDR3 DNA is TGCGCCAGCAGCTCCGCGCCGGAGGAGGGTTATGGCTACACCTTC.

The rearrangement joins TRBV5-1 to TRBJ1-1; D is ambiguous. CDR1 and CDR2 (germline): SGHRS, YFSETQ. The CDR3 covers 14 residues. The V end lost 0 bases, the J end lost 1 base, and 7 bases lay between the germline ends. The CDR3 protein is CASSLEGRNTEAFF. CDR3 coding DNA: TGCGCCAGCAGCTTGGAAGGGAGGAACACTGAAGCTTTCTTT.

The chain links TRBV3-1 (or the pseudogene TRBV3-2) to TRBJ2-1; 10 bases map to TRBD1. Losses at the gene ends were 4 bases for V and 4 bases for J; bases not matched to a gene: 10. The germline CDR1 and CDR2 sequences are LGHDT and YNNKEL (reference sequence). The CDR3 spans 17 residues. The CDR3: CASSPSGTGAVYNEQFF. For the CDR3, the DNA is TGTGCCAGCAGCCCGTCCGGGACAGGGGCGGTTTACAATGAGCAGTTCTTC.

This sequence joins TRBV11-3 and TRBJ2-1, with D uncertain. Germline CDR1 reads SGHNT; CDR2 reads YENEEA. Trimming pared 1 base from V and 0 bases from J, leaving 7 bases between. CDR3 length: 15 amino acids. The CDR3 sequence is CASSLGGSSYNEQFF. CDR3 nucleotides: TGTGCCAGCAGCTTAGGCGGAAGCTCCTACAATGAGCAGTTCTTC.

Here the CDR3 DNA reads TGTGCCAGCAGCGTAGAGGGACTATCCTACAATGAGCAGTTCTTC. Translation gives CASSVEGLSYNEQFF. V and J are TRBV9 and TRBJ2-1; 7 bases map to TRBD2. Germline V gene data show CDR1 as SGDLS and CDR2 as YYNGEE. This CDR3 has 15 amino acids. V gave up 0 bases and J gave up 1 base; unmatched junction bases: 1.

The V call is TRBV7-3, the J call TRBJ2-1, with a weak D call TRBD2 (6 bases). Trimming shortened V by 5 bases and J by 4 bases, and 18 bases separated the two germline ends. CDR1 and CDR2 (germline): SGHTA, FQGTGA. This CDR3 is built from 16 residues. CDR3 sequence reads: CASSPSRGSKYNEQFF. For the CDR3, the DNA is TGTGCCAGCAGCCCGTCCCGGGGGTCGAAATACAATGAGCAGTTCTTC.

The chain couples TRBV2 to TRBJ2-7; D might be TRBD1 (6 bases). With 6 bases removed from V and 3 bases from J, the gap between germline ends came to 12 bases. The length of the CDR3 is 13 residues. CDR1 SNHLY and CDR2 FYNNEI come from the germline V gene. The CDR3 here is CASSRDNHYEQYF. CDR3 nucleotide sequence: TGTGCCAGCAGCCGGGACAACCACTACGAGCAGTACTTC.

V gene TRBV7-2 combines with J gene TRBJ2-3, with 13 bases matching TRBD2. Germline V gene lookup returns CDR1 SGHTA and CDR2 FQGNSA. The CDR3 runs 18 residues. The trim removed 5 bases at V and 7 bases at J, leaving 15 bases unmatched. The CDR3 nucleotides read TGTGCCAGCAGCACGCCGGGACTAGCGGGAAGGGTAGGGAATACGCAGTATTTT. This sequence encodes CASSTPGLAGRVGNTQYF.

The chain carries TRBV11-1 and TRBJ2-3, with TRBD2 matching over 11 bases. CDR3 length: 14 amino acids. With 5 bases clipped from V and 5 bases from J, the junction kept 3 bases outside the gene matches. Germline loops: CDR1 SGHAT, CDR2 FQDESV (reference sequence). The CDR3 loop reads CASSLLAGGDTQYF. Written as DNA, the CDR3 is TGTGCCAGCAGCCTCCTAGCGGGAGGAGATACGCAGTATTTT.